A single sample gave rise to the 32 T cell receptor beta chains below, sequenced in a study of blood T cells in healthy people across ages. The second PCR ran roughly 6 to 11 cycles with a sample-barcoded 5' primer and J-beta primers. TCRdb used MiXCR to reprocess the 5' RACE reads, holding one entry per CDR3 protein. The sample comprises around 1,700,000 distinct CDR3 sequences, roughly 27% of which are singletons, and 7.7% rests with the top ten. The sample consisted of blood. All receptors derive from a woman aged 30 to 39 in good health.

This sequence joins TRBV12-3 or TRBV12-4 and TRBJ1-1; the D is unclear. With 5 bases removed from V and 0 bases from J, the gap between germline ends came to 10 bases. The CDR3 sequence is 14 residues long. CDR3 protein: CASSVLGMNTEAFF. In nucleotides, the CDR3 is TGTGCCAGCAGTGTCCTTGGTATGAACACTGAAGCTTTCTTT.

In this sample, this clonotype turned up a few times. This rearrangement joins TRBV5-1 to TRBJ2-7, with D perhaps matching TRBD2 (5 bases). Deletions cut 1 base from V and 4 bases from J, with 15 bases between. Germline V CDR1 and CDR2: SGHRS, YFSETQ. There are 15 residues in the CDR3. The CDR3 region is CASSLQDSLRYEQYF. The DNA of the CDR3 is TGCGCCAGCAGCTTGCAGGACTCCCTAAGGTACGAGCAGTACTTC. Together with reference TRBV5-1 and TRBJ2-7, the CDR3 gives the full variable domain: KAGVTQTPRYLIKTRGQQVTLSCSPISGHRSVSWYQQTPGQGLQFLFEYFSETQRNKGNFPGRFSGRQFSNSRSEMNVSTLELGDSALYLCASSLQDSLRYEQYFGPGTRLTVT.

This clonotype was picked up many times. Written as DNA, the CDR3 is TGTGCCAGCGGGACAGTCTACGAGCAGTACTTC. Translation gives CASGTVYEQYF. V is TRBV6-1 and J is TRBJ2-7, with 7 bases that match TRBD1. V shed 8 bases, J shed 3 bases, and the junction held 1 base outside the gene matches. The CDR3 is made up of 11 amino acids. Germline lookup yields CDR1 MNHNS and CDR2 SASEGT.

The chain is built from TRBV4-2 and TRBJ2-1, with 10 bases fitting TRBD1. Near its end, the DNA agrees better with TRBJ2-7, so the J call may be wrong. This CDR3 is built from 16 residues. Germline CDR1 LGHNA, CDR2 YNFKEQ. The CDR3 loop is CASSQLRTGGYNEQYF. CDR3 in DNA: TGTGCCAGCAGCCAACTCCGGACAGGGGGGTACAATGAGCAGTACTTC.

The chain couples TRBV5-1 to TRBJ1-4; TRBD1 matches at 7 bases. The CDR3 sequence is 15 residues long. Germline V gene lookup returns CDR1 SGHRS and CDR2 YFSETQ. J lost 7 bases, V lost 2 bases, and 8 bases had no gene match. CDR3: CASSFGTEDGEKLFF. CDR3 DNA: TGCGCCAGCAGCTTCGGGACAGAAGACGGTGAAAAACTGTTTTTT.

This clonotype appeared a few times. The chain has TRBV14 and TRBJ2-5; TRBD2 might be the D (5 bases). The CDR3 runs 14 residues. V dropped 1 base and J dropped 5 bases, with 11 bases sitting between them. Germline CDR1 SGHDN, CDR2 FVKESK. The CDR3, as DNA: TGTGCCAGCAGCCAAGCTGGGAGAATTGAGACCCAGTACTTC. Translation gives CASSQAGRIETQYF.

V usage is TRBV9 and J usage is TRBJ2-3; maybe TRBD2 (5 bases). The V and J ends lost 2 bases and 5 bases respectively, with 21 bases between them. Germline values: CDR1 SGDLS, CDR2 YYNGEE. This CDR3 contains 17 residues. The CDR3 region has the DNA TGTGCCAGCAGCGTCCGAGACGTGTGGACGGGGAAAGATACGCAGTATTTT. Translated: CASSVRDVWTGKDTQYF.

The chain uses TRBV5-1 and TRBJ2-1; the match to TRBD2 covers 10 bases. The CDR3 runs 20 residues. Germline values: CDR1 SGHRS, CDR2 YFSETQ. V lost 0 bases, J lost 5 bases, and 17 bases stayed unmatched. The CDR3 protein is CASSLESWTSGFQRDNEQFF. The CDR3 nucleotides are TGCGCCAGCAGCTTGGAATCCTGGACTAGCGGATTCCAAAGAGACAATGAGCAGTTCTTC.

About this clonotype itself: Relative to the germline gene, one junction end is altered; a read error may explain this. The chain uses TRBV6-5 and TRBJ2-5, with 9 bases aligning to TRBD1. The CDR3 is 15 residues long. Germline loops: CDR1 MNHEY, CDR2 SVGAGI. In DNA form, the CDR3 reads TGTGCCGGCAGTTCCCCGGGACAGGGAGGGCAGACCCAGTACTTC. Encoded protein: CAGSSPGQGGQTQYF.

This clonotype turned up a few times. The CDR3 reads CSASLPLAGGSTGELFF. CDR3 nucleotides: TGCAGTGCTAGTCTCCCACTAGCGGGAGGGAGCACCGGGGAGCTGTTTTTT. This chain uses TRBV20-1 with TRBJ2-2, with 13 bases that match TRBD2. From germline, CDR1 is DFQATT and CDR2 SNEGSKA (reference sequence). V gave up 3 bases and J gave up 4 bases; unmatched junction bases: 8. The CDR3 is 17 amino acids.

This clonotype was seen more than once but under ten times. V is TRBV12-3 or TRBV12-4 and J is TRBJ2-3; D is unclear. The germline V and J ends were trimmed by 1 base and 9 bases, with 8 bases remaining between them. CDR3 length: 12 residues. The chain's CDR3 is CASSLGRPTQYF. In DNA, the CDR3 is TGTGCCAGCAGTTTAGGTAGGCCGACGCAGTATTTT.

The rearrangement links TRBV20-1 to TRBJ1-2; D not resolved. The CDR3 sequence is 12 residues long. V shed 0 bases and J shed 8 bases, with 10 bases lying between them. Germline V CDR1 and CDR2: DFQATT, SNEGSKA (reference sequence). The CDR3 DNA reads as TGCAGTGCTAGAGAGATCGCCGGAGGCTACACCTTC. Protein product: CSAREIAGGYTF.

This clonotype was observed a few times. The chain carries TRBV3-1 and TRBJ2-1; D possibly corresponds to TRBD1 (6 bases). CDR1 LGHDT and CDR2 YNNKEL come from the germline V gene (reference sequence). This CDR3 comprises 16 residues. V was pared by 4 bases and J by 5 bases, with 18 bases between. CDR3 nucleotides: TGTGCCAGCAGCCCTATCCCCAGGGGACCCCACAATGAGCAGTTCTTC. It is translated as CASSPIPRGPHNEQFF.

The chain carries TRBV4-1 and TRBJ2-7; TRBD1 aligns across 10 bases. The CDR3 extends over 17 amino acids. Trimming cost V 2 bases and J 4 bases; bases outside gene matches: 11. Per germline, CDR1 MGHRA and CDR2 YSYEKL. CDR3 sequence: CASSQRSDRGIGYEQYF. For the CDR3, the DNA is TGCGCCAGCAGCCAAAGATCGGACAGGGGGATTGGATACGAGCAGTACTTC.

A few counts support this clonotype. The rearrangement uses TRBV15 and TRBJ1-2; 8 positions match TRBD1. The CDR3 sequence is 16 residues long. Germline trimming cut 1 base from V and 2 bases from J; bases unmatched to any gene: 6. Germline CDR1 is LNHNV and CDR2 is YYDKDF (reference sequence). The CDR3 reads CATSRGTGSANYGYTF. The CDR3 DNA reads TGTGCCACCAGCAGAGGGACAGGGAGTGCGAACTATGGCTACACCTTC.

CDR3 bases: TGTGCCAGCAGCTTAGGATCCGGAGGGGGACAGGGTGGGACCCAGTACTTC. This sequence encodes CASSLGSGGGQGGTQYF. This chain uses TRBV7-2 with TRBJ2-7; TRBD1 agrees at 9 bases. The J call could be wrong; TRBJ2-5 is a better fit for the DNA end. Germline V gives CDR1 SGHTA, CDR2 FQGNSA. The CDR3 sequence is 17 residues long.

The table lists this clonotype with a few counts. The chain joins TRBV3-1 to TRBJ1-5; TRBD1 might be the D (6 bases). From germline, CDR1 is LGHDT and CDR2 YNNKEL (reference sequence). V lost 1 base, J lost 4 bases, and 11 bases lay in between. This CDR3 comprises 15 residues. CDR3 coding DNA: TGTGCCAGCAGCCAAGCCGACAGGTATAATCAGCCCCAGCATTTT. Translated, it gives CASSQADRYNQPQHF.

This clonotype was recorded at least ten times. The chain recombines TRBV14 with TRBJ2-4, with no clear D. This CDR3 is 15 amino acids long. Trimming cost V 0 bases and J 8 bases, with 14 bases left between them. Germline V lookup: CDR1 SGHDN, CDR2 FVKESK. The chain's CDR3 is CASSQDTAHGDIQYF. CDR3 coding DNA: TGTGCCAGCAGCCAAGATACAGCCCACGGAGACATTCAGTACTTC.

This clonotype was picked up a small number of times. This chain connects TRBV29-1 to TRBJ2-1; 13 positions match TRBD2. The CDR3 spans 18 residues. Germline V gene data show CDR1 as SQVTM and CDR2 as ANQGSEA. Trimming at V came to 1 base and at J to 10 bases, leaving 16 bases not matched to a gene. The CDR3 sequence is CSVEGAYGLAGVRGEQFF. CDR3 sequence (DNA): TGCAGCGTTGAAGGGGCTTATGGACTAGCGGGAGTCAGGGGCGAGCAGTTCTTC.

Note on this clonotype: Mismatch with germline at one junction end may stem from a read error. The chain recombines TRBV10-3 with TRBJ1-1; the match to TRBD1 covers 10 bases. This CDR3 has 18 amino acids. Germline CDR1 ENHRY, CDR2 SYGVKD. CDR3: CAISESVDRGQVNTGAFF. The CDR3 DNA is TGTGCCATCAGTGAATCGGTCGACAGGGGGCAGGTGAACACTGGAGCTTTCTTT.

This clonotype was detected only a few times. The chain has TRBV20-1 and TRBJ2-3, with TRBD2 identical over 7 bases. This CDR3 has 16 amino acids. Trimming at V came to 0 bases and at J to 0 bases, leaving 6 bases not matched to a gene. CDR1 is DFQATT, CDR2 SNEGSKA, per germline (reference sequence). The DNA for the CDR3 is TGCAGTGCTAGAGATCCGGGGGGTTCTAGCACAGATACGCAGTATTTT. Its protein is CSARDPGGSSTDTQYF.

This clonotype was seen repeatedly, ten times or more. The chain is built from TRBV4-2 and TRBJ2-5; possibly TRBD1 or TRBD2 for D (5 bases each). The germline V gene has CDR1 LGHNA and CDR2 YNFKEQ. V dropped 3 bases and J dropped 2 bases, with 10 bases sitting between them. There are 14 residues in the CDR3. CDR3 sequence (DNA): TGTGCCAGCAGCCAGATGGGACGGCAAGAGACCCAGTACTTC. Translated: CASSQMGRQETQYF.

The J gene is TRBJ2-7, the V gene TRBV6-1; D is perhaps TRBD1 or TRBD2 (5 bases each). Germline CDR1 MNHNS, CDR2 SASEGT. Trimming took 0 bases from V and 1 from J, leaving 10 bases between them. The CDR3 is 15 amino acids. The CDR3 is CASSEAQGASYEQYF. CDR3 sequence (DNA): TGTGCCAGCAGTGAAGCGCAGGGAGCATCCTACGAGCAGTACTTC.

V gene TRBV12-3 or TRBV12-4 combines with J gene TRBJ2-1; 8 bases fit TRBD2. V shed 6 bases, J shed 2 bases, and the junction held 9 bases outside the gene matches. CDR3 length: 16 amino acids. The chain's CDR3 is CASSRASGLAYNEQFF. CDR3 bases: TGTGCCAGCAGCCGGGCCTCGGGACTAGCCTACAATGAGCAGTTCTTC.

This clonotype was found a few times. The chain links TRBV20-1 to TRBJ2-5; D may be TRBD2 (6 bases). The J call is uncertain, as TRBJ2-7 better fits the DNA end. Per the germline V gene, CDR1 is DFQATT and CDR2 is SNEGSKA (reference sequence). There are 11 residues in the CDR3. The CDR3 protein is CSVTRRDEQYF. As DNA, the CDR3 is TGCAGTGTTACCAGGAGGGACGAGCAGTACTTC.

The V and J genes are TRBV3-1 and TRBJ2-7; D is possibly TRBD1 or TRBD2 (5 bases each). There are 14 residues in the CDR3. The V gene's germline CDR1 is LGHDT and CDR2 YNNKEL (reference sequence). Trimming stripped 3 bases from V and 3 bases from J, with 12 bases between. The CDR3 protein is CASSQDSQGYEQYF. The CDR3 bases are TGTGCCAGCAGCCAGGACTCTCAGGGCTACGAGCAGTACTTC.

This clonotype showed up many times. The V and J genes are TRBV29-1 and TRBJ2-7, with 10 bases fitting TRBD2. With V trimmed by 7 bases and J by 2 bases, 17 bases remained unmatched. CDR1 is SQVTM, CDR2 ANQGSEA, per germline. The CDR3 runs to 17 residues. CDR3 bases: TGCAGCGCGCCCCGTGGGCTAGCGGGAGTCTTAACCTACGAGCAGTACTTC. Amino acids: CSAPRGLAGVLTYEQYF.

This clonotype was recorded many times. The rearrangement uses TRBV6-5 and TRBJ2-6; D remains ambiguous. The ends were cut back, 6 bases at V and 0 bases at J, with 9 bases in the middle. The CDR3 consists of 15 residues. Germline CDR1 is MNHEY and CDR2 is SVGAGI. The CDR3, as DNA: TGTGCCAGCAGCTCCTCTAACTCTGGGGCCAACGTCCTGACTTTC. It specifies CASSSSNSGANVLTF.

V is TRBV29-1 and J is TRBJ2-4; D is tentatively TRBD1 or TRBD2 (5 bases each). The J call may be in error: the DNA end matches TRBJ2-7 better. The germline V gene has CDR1 SQVTM and CDR2 ANQGSEA. The CDR3 is 12 residues long. The CDR3 DNA reads TGTAGCACGGGACGCCGAGGCTACGAGCAGTACGTC. Amino acids: CSTGRRGYEQYV.

The V and J genes are TRBV2 and TRBJ2-7; D might be TRBD2 (6 bases). The V and J ends lost 6 bases and 10 bases respectively, with 19 bases between them. The germline gives CDR1 SNHLY, CDR2 FYNNEI. The CDR3 loop spans 13 amino acids. The CDR3 region has the DNA TGTGCCAGCAGGTCACCGACTAGTAGGTCCCAGTACTTC. This encodes CASRSPTSRSQYF. Full variable domain (outside the CDR3, taken from reference TRBV2 and TRBJ2-7): EPEVTQTPSHQVTQMGQEVILRCVPISNHLYFYWYRQILGQKVEFLVSFYNNEISEKSEIFDDQFSVERPDGSNFTLKIRSTKLEDSAMYFCASRSPTSRSQYFGPGTRLTVT.

The rearrangement joins TRBV9 to TRBJ2-5; 16 bases agree with TRBD2. CDR1 and CDR2 from the germline V gene are SGDLS and YYNGEE. V shed 3 bases, J shed 0 bases, and the junction held 5 bases outside the gene matches. The CDR3 spans 18 residues. The CDR3 is CASSAPGLAGGNQETQYF. The CDR3, as DNA: TGTGCCAGCAGCGCGCCGGGACTAGCGGGAGGGAACCAAGAGACCCAGTACTTC.

This clonotype was recorded a few times. V gene TRBV5-1 combines with J gene TRBJ2-1; possible D gene TRBD2, 5 bases. This CDR3 contains 15 residues. With 4 bases removed from V and 1 base from J, the gap between germline ends came to 12 bases. Germline loops: CDR1 SGHRS, CDR2 YFSETQ. In DNA form, the CDR3 reads TGCGCCAGCAGCCATAGCGCCCAGTCCTACAATGAGCAGTTCTTC. Its translation: CASSHSAQSYNEQFF. The whole variable domain, filled in from reference TRBV5-1 and TRBJ2-1, reads KAGVTQTPRYLIKTRGQQVTLSCSPISGHRSVSWYQQTPGQGLQFLFEYFSETQRNKGNFPGRFSGRQFSNSRSEMNVSTLELGDSALYLCASSHSAQSYNEQFFGPGTRLTVL.